This T cell receptor (beta chain) came from a study of human T cells and chemical hapten exposure. Study in general: 2% DPC was applied to approximately 2 cm by approximately 2 cm of upper inner arm skin for sensitization.

Looked up from germline, CDR1 is GTSNPN and CDR2 is SVGIG (reference sequence). The germline V and J ends were trimmed by 0 bases and 0 bases, with 5 bases remaining between them. CDR3 length equals 13 residues. Study-wide findings and caveats: Expanded TCRs made up significantly more big CDR3 similarity clusters than controls did.

Original data processing: Samples held a median of around 92,000 TCRs, range roughly 20,000–690,600. One entry per CDR3 protein results from TCRdb running MiXCR on the RACE reads. TCRdb, not the authors, supplied the V and J calls. The sample consists of approximately 400,000 distinct CDR3 sequences, around 5.5% of them appearing once. This clonotype was recorded many times. Its antigen is still unknown. Time point denoted: pre-sensitization, week 0. Treatment here: therapeutic diphenylcyclopropenone sensitization with weekly scalp DPC. The TCR originated in a woman aged 45 to 65 with alopecia areata. Some clones in this sample may be carry-over from other donors' samples. The chain joins TRBV30 to TRBJ1-1; D call uncertain. Source: whole blood, taken in connection with sensitization to the hapten diphenylcyclopropenone (DPC). CDR3 coding DNA: TGTGCCTGGAGTGTTGGACTGAACACTGAAGCTTTCTTT. The encoded protein is CAWSVGLNTEAFF. Filled out from reference TRBV30 and TRBJ1-1, the complete variable domain reads SQTIHQWPATLVQPVGSPLSLECTVEGTSNPNLYWYRQAAGRGLQLLFYSVGIGQISSEVPQNLSASRPQDRQFILSSKKLLLSDSGFYLCAWSVGLNTEAFFGQGTRLTVV.